These 21 T cell receptor beta chains share one sample of origin, sequenced in a study of T cell responses to AZD1222 COVID-19 vaccine. Produced via immunoSEQ multiplex PCR; TCRdb's table is partial and in-frame only. Among about 130,000 clones listed, about 82% were seen once. The sample consisted of peripheral blood, taken on day 0 of AZD1222 vaccination. The source is an adult in good health.

This clone was detected only a few times. V gene TRBV14 combines with J gene TRBJ2-7; D unclear. V lost 2 bases, J lost 0 bases, and 8 bases lay in between. Per the germline V gene, CDR1 is SGHDN and CDR2 is FVKESK. CDR3 size: 14 residues. CDR3 protein: CASSQHQSSYEQYF. CDR3 coding DNA: TGTGCCAGCAGCCAACACCAGAGCTCCTACGAGCAGTACTTC.

The rearrangement links TRBV5-8 to TRBJ1-5; D uncertain. Germline lookup yields CDR1 SGHTS and CDR2 YDEGEE. The V and J ends lost 5 bases and 11 bases respectively, with 23 bases between them. The CDR3 loop spans 15 amino acids. The chain's CDR3 is CASRKTIGRVTSQHF. CDR3 bases: TGTGCCAGCAGGAAGACAATTGGCCGAGTTACGTCCCAGCATTTT.

This clone was counted once. The rearrangement joins TRBV29-1 to TRBJ2-7; D is unclear. The germline V gene has CDR1 SQVTM and CDR2 ANQGSEA. Trimming left V 6 bases short and J 6 bases short, with 15 bases between. This CDR3 has 12 amino acids. The CDR3 loop reads CSVGAQLGEQYF. Here the CDR3 DNA reads TGCAGCGTCGGCGCTCAACTCGGCGAGCAGTACTTC.

The chain links TRBV28 to TRBJ1-5; D ambiguous. V was shortened by 5 bases and J by 0 bases, with 14 bases between the two germline ends. This CDR3 is 16 amino acids long. Germline CDR1 is MDHEN and CDR2 is SYDVKM. In nucleotides, the CDR3 is TGTGCCAGCAGTCCAAGGGTCTATTATAGCAATCAGCCCCAGCATTTT. It specifies CASSPRVYYSNQPQHF. Filled out from reference TRBV28 and TRBJ1-5, the complete variable domain reads DVKVTQSSRYLVKRTGEKVFLECVQDMDHENMFWYRQDPGLGLRLIYFSYDVKMKEKGDIPEGYSVSREKKERFSLILESASTNQTSMYLCASSPRVYYSNQPQHFGDGTRLSIL.

For the CDR3, the DNA is TGTGCCATTTCGGACCGGGCCCACGCCTCAAATGAGCAGTTCTTC. Its protein is CAISDRAHASNEQFF. This chain links TRBV19 with TRBJ2-1; D is unclear. Per germline, CDR1 LNHDA and CDR2 SQIVND (reference sequence). V dropped 10 bases and J dropped 7 bases, with 23 bases sitting between them. This CDR3 contains 15 residues.

This sequence joins TRBV3-1 (or the pseudogene TRBV3-2) and TRBJ1-2; D unclear. The CDR3 contains 15 residues. Trimming took off 3 bases at V and 4 bases at J, with 15 bases between the two ends. Germline assignment: CDR1 LGHDT and CDR2 YNNKEL (reference sequence). The CDR3 reads CASSQGSMDGYGYTF. Written as DNA, the CDR3 is TGTGCCAGCAGCCAGGGAAGTATGGATGGCTATGGCTACACCTTC.

This sequence joins TRBV2 and TRBJ2-1; maybe TRBD1 (5 bases). This CDR3 region has 15 residues. V lost 4 bases, J lost 0 bases, and 10 bases lay in between. CDR1 and CDR2 from the germline V gene are SNHLY and FYNNEI. The CDR3 region is CASSGLGHSYNEQFF. CDR3 sequence (DNA): TGTGCCAGCAGTGGGCTTGGACACTCCTACAATGAGCAGTTCTTC.

The CDR3 region is CASSLVGGGSTDTQYF. The CDR3 bases are TGTGCCAGCTCACTGGTTGGCGGGGGTAGCACAGATACGCAGTATTTT. The chain carries TRBV18 and TRBJ2-3, with 7 bases lining up with TRBD2. Germline CDR1 KGHSH, CDR2 LQKENI. The CDR3 runs 16 residues. Trimming at V came to 4 bases and at J to 0 bases, leaving 7 bases not matched to a gene.

This chain connects TRBV6-2 or TRBV6-3 to TRBJ1-2; the D is unclear. CDR1 is MNHEY, CDR2 SVGEGT, per germline. Trimming shortened V by 1 base and J by 3 bases, and 6 bases separated the two germline ends. The CDR3 totals 13 residues. The CDR3 DNA reads TGTGCCAGCAGTTACTTGGGGTACTATGGCTACACCTTC. This sequence encodes CASSYLGYYGYTF.

The CDR3 DNA is TGTGCCAGTAGTATGGAAGGACAGATCCACTATGGCTACACCTTC. Translation gives CASSMEGQIHYGYTF. The chain recombines TRBV19 with TRBJ1-2; weak D call: TRBD1 (6 bases). This CDR3 has 15 residues. Germline V CDR1 and CDR2: LNHDA, SQIVND (reference sequence). V lost 3 bases to trimming and J lost 3 bases, with 14 bases between them.

The CDR3 DNA is TGTGCCACCAGCGAGGGCGGGGAAGAGACCCAGTACTTC. It yields the protein CATSEGGEETQYF. The chain couples TRBV24-1 to TRBJ2-5, with D possibly matching TRBD2 (6 bases). V was shortened by 7 bases and J by 3 bases, with 11 bases between the two germline ends. Germline V gives CDR1 KGHDR, CDR2 SFDVKD. The CDR3 contains 13 residues.

The chain is built from TRBV19 and TRBJ1-4; 7 bases match TRBD1. The V gene end was trimmed by 5 bases and the J gene end by 4 bases; junction bases not matched to a gene: 4. Germline CDR1 and CDR2: LNHDA and SQIVND (reference sequence). This CDR3 has 14 amino acids. CDR3 nucleotide sequence: TGTGCCAGTAGTGGACAGGCCTATAATGAAAAACTGTTTTTT. Translated, it gives CASSGQAYNEKLFF. The whole variable domain, filled in from reference TRBV19 and TRBJ1-4, reads DGGITQSPKYLFRKEGQNVTLSCEQNLNHDAMYWYRQDPGQGLRLIYYSQIVNDFQKGDIAEGYSVSREKKESFPLTVTSAQKNPTAFYLCASSGQAYNEKLFFGSGTQLSVL.

The chain employs TRBV29-1 and TRBJ2-1; D may be TRBD1 (6 bases). V was trimmed by 6 bases and J by 0 bases, leaving 21 bases between them. Germline lookup yields CDR1 SQVTM and CDR2 ANQGSEA. CDR3 length: 17 residues. DNA for the CDR3: TGCAGCGTAGCCCCGGGACACGGCTATAGCTCCTACAATGAGCAGTTCTTC. It encodes CSVAPGHGYSSYNEQFF.

V and J are TRBV2 and TRBJ2-1; D might be TRBD1 (5 bases). The germline gives CDR1 SNHLY, CDR2 FYNNEI. V lost 6 bases, J lost 4 bases, and 13 bases lay in between. This CDR3 is 14 amino acids long. CDR3 nucleotides: TGTGCCAGCAGGCAGGGCTCTTCGTACAATGAGCAGTTCTTC. As protein: CASRQGSSYNEQFF.

The chain employs TRBV7-2 and TRBJ2-5; 11 positions match TRBD1. This CDR3 region has 14 residues. CDR1 is SGHTA and CDR2 is FQGNSA in the germline V gene. V dropped 4 bases and J dropped 5; count of bases not matched to a gene: 3. The CDR3 DNA follows: TGTGCCAGCAGCTGGGACAGGGGGGTGGAGACCCAGTACTTC. It translates to CASSWDRGVETQYF.

In its sample, this clone was seen a few times. V is TRBV7-2 and J is TRBJ1-2; tentative D call: TRBD1 (6 bases). CDR1 and CDR2 from the germline V gene are SGHTA and FQGNSA. The V and J ends lost 0 bases and 4 bases respectively, with 18 bases between them. The CDR3 totals 17 residues. The CDR3 nucleotides are TGTGCCAGCAGCTTAGCGCACGGGACACCTTCCGTCTATGGCTACACCTTC. Its protein product is CASSLAHGTPSVYGYTF.

The V gene is TRBV7-9, the J gene TRBJ2-3; 11 bases line up with TRBD2. V lost 5 bases, J lost 4 bases, and 8 bases stayed unmatched. CDR1 SEHNR and CDR2 FQNEAQ come from the germline V gene (reference sequence). This CDR3 has 16 amino acids. The DNA for the CDR3 is TGTGCCAGCAGCGTTATGACTAGCGGGACGGCAGATACGCAGTATTTT. Translation gives CASSVMTSGTADTQYF.

This clone was counted between two and nine times. J is TRBJ1-4 and V is TRBV6-5, with a weak D call TRBD1 (5 bases). V lost 0 bases to trimming and J lost 4 bases, with 12 bases between them. This CDR3 spans 16 amino acids. Germline CDR1 MNHEY, CDR2 SVGAGI. Here the CDR3 reads CASSYSGPGHNEKLFF. CDR3 in DNA: TGTGCCAGCAGTTACTCGGGACCGGGGCATAATGAAAAACTGTTTTTT.

This chain links TRBV10-1 with TRBJ2-6; TRBD2 matches 11 bases. Trimming took 9 bases from V and 2 from J; bases not matched to a gene: 3. The CDR3 runs 15 residues. Germline-derived CDR1 and CDR2 are WNHNN and SYGVQD (reference sequence). In DNA, the CDR3 is TGCGCCAGACTAGCGGGAGATGCTGGGGCCAACGTCCTGACTTTC. Its protein product is CARLAGDAGANVLTF.

The V call is TRBV6-5, the J call TRBJ2-7; TRBD1 aligns across 10 bases. This CDR3 contains 15 residues. The V and J ends lost 2 bases and 6 bases, in that order; junction bases with no gene match: 7. Germline V CDR1 and CDR2: MNHEY, SVGAGI. CDR3 sequence: CASSYRAGTGVEQYF. The CDR3 nucleotides are TGTGCCAGCAGTTACCGCGCGGGGACAGGGGTCGAGCAGTACTTC.

This sequence joins TRBV10-3 and TRBJ1-5; D possibly corresponds to TRBD1 (5 bases). The CDR3 spans 13 residues. Trimming took off 4 bases at V and 4 bases at J, with 8 bases between the two ends. Germline loops: CDR1 ENHRY, CDR2 SYGVKD. The CDR3: CAISGGGNQPQHF. DNA for the CDR3: TGTGCCATCAGTGGTGGGGGAAATCAGCCCCAGCATTTT.